Sequencing of this T cell receptor beta chain was carried out in a study of blood T cell repertoires in COVID-19. Per the original methods: Using reference gene primer amplification, nucleated cell counts were estimated. Libraries were prepared by immunoSEQ multiplex PCR; TCRdb keeps only in-frame clonotypes and omits some of them. V and J calls and clone size are as listed in that table; D and trimming were resolved from the DNA. The sample lists about 44,000 clones, over 80% occurring once. V was shortened by 8 bases and J by 8 bases, with 12 bases between the two germline ends. This CDR3 has 11 amino acids.

This TCR was recovered from a woman in her thirties or forties with acute or convalescent COVID-19. The chain uses TRBV12-3 or TRBV12-4 and TRBJ1-2; D is unclear. Sequenced input: peripheral blood. CDR3 bases: TGTGCCAGCTCCCTATATAACGGCTACACCTTC. Encoded protein: CASSLYNGYTF.